Presented here are 24 T cell receptor beta chains from one specimen sequenced in a study of monozygotic twins with inflammatory bowel disease. TCRdb reprocessed the 5' RACE reads and stores each CDR3 protein as one record, lacking DNA. The specimen's table records some 450,000 distinct CDR3 sequences. Sequences were obtained from blood. All receptors derive from a human donor with ulcerative colitis or Crohn's disease, or a healthy co-twin of an affected twin (not recorded which).

This rearrangement joins TRBV12-3 or TRBV12-4 to TRBJ1-1. The CDR3 contains 14 residues. CDR3 sequence: CASSPHGSGTEAFF.

The chain combines TRBV2 with TRBJ2-2; TCRdb designates TRBD2, a call that cannot be tested without DNA. This CDR3 region has 14 residues. Germline-derived CDR1 and CDR2 are SNHLY and FYNNEI. CDR3 amino acids: CASSERQGGGELFF.

The chain recombines TRBV19 with TRBJ1-1; TCRdb returns TRBD1, unconfirmable since there is no DNA. This CDR3 spans 15 amino acids. The germline V gene has CDR1 LNHDA and CDR2 SQIVND (reference sequence). The CDR3 loop is CASMAGGSMNTEAFF.

The chain carries TRBV5-6 and TRBJ1-1. The CDR3 is 14 residues long. Germline V gives CDR1 SGHDT, CDR2 YYEEEE. CDR3 amino acids: CASSSLHGNTEAFF.

The chain combines TRBV5-1 with TRBJ1-1; TCRdb calls TRBD1, which cannot be checked without DNA. In germline, CDR1 is SGHRS, CDR2 YFSETQ. The CDR3 has 16 amino acids. The CDR3 is CASSYYPTGAATEAFF.

This rearrangement joins TRBV6-2 or TRBV6-3 to TRBJ1-5. Germline V gene lookup returns CDR1 MNHEY and CDR2 SVGEGT. This CDR3 has 14 amino acids. CDR3 in amino acids: CASTPALGNQPQHF.

The chain has TRBV29-1 and TRBJ2-1; TCRdb indicates TRBD2, and absent DNA this call remains unverified. Germline assignment: CDR1 SQVTM and CDR2 ANQGSEA. This CDR3 contains 17 residues. This CDR3 reads CSVEDSRLAVFPNEQFF.

The chain has TRBV12-3 or TRBV12-4 and TRBJ1-3. The CDR3 sequence is 15 residues long. The CDR3 region is CASRPSGSSGNTIYF.

The chain recombines TRBV30 with TRBJ2-2; lacking DNA, the TRBD1 call made by TCRdb goes unchecked. The germline V gene has CDR1 GTSNPN and CDR2 SVGIG (reference sequence). This CDR3 has 13 residues. Here the CDR3 reads CAWTARGTGELFF.

This chain links TRBV29-1 with TRBJ2-1; TCRdb gives TRBD1 as the D gene, but with no DNA this cannot be confirmed. Germline loops: CDR1 SQVTM, CDR2 ANQGSEA. The CDR3 totals 14 residues. The CDR3 sequence: CSVERSPLGNEQFF.

The genes are TRBV7-8 and TRBJ2-7; TCRdb calls TRBD1, which cannot be checked without DNA. The CDR3 is 14 amino acids. CDR1 and CDR2 (germline): SGHVS, FQNEAQ. The CDR3: CASSWTGSLSEQYF. Full variable domain (missing parts from reference TRBV7-8 and TRBJ2-7): GAGVSQSPRYKVAKRGQDVALRCDPISGHVSLFWYQQALGQGPEFLTYFQNEAQLDKSGLPSDRFFAERPEGSVSTLKIQRTQQEDSAVYLCASSWTGSLSEQYFGPGTRLTVT.

This chain connects TRBV11-3 to TRBJ2-3; TCRdb's D call of TRBD2 is untestable without DNA. Per the germline V gene, CDR1 is SGHNT and CDR2 is YENEEA. The CDR3 sequence is 15 residues long. This CDR3 is CASSLASSPTDTQYF.

This chain's CDR3 is CSSGGRNTEAFF. J is TRBJ1-1 and V is TRBV29-1; the D gene TCRdb calls, TRBD1, cannot be checked with no DNA. The CDR3 contains 12 residues. CDR1 and CDR2 (germline): SQVTM, ANQGSEA.

V usage is TRBV5-1 and J usage is TRBJ1-1; TCRdb names TRBD1, which stays unverified in the absence of DNA. The CDR3 has 13 amino acids. Germline CDR1 SGHRS, CDR2 YFSETQ. This chain's CDR3 is CASSLSGASEAFF.

The CDR3: CASSPEVSTDTQYF. V is TRBV5-1 and J is TRBJ2-3. The CDR3 totals 14 residues. Germline values: CDR1 SGHRS, CDR2 YFSETQ.

The gene calls are TRBV7-9 and TRBJ2-1; TCRdb's assignment of TRBD1 cannot be checked, as there is no DNA. This CDR3 region has 15 residues. In germline, CDR1 is SEHNR, CDR2 FQNEAQ (reference sequence). The CDR3 sequence is CASSLDRGIYNEQFF.

The chain uses TRBV5-5 and TRBJ1-5. The CDR3 extends over 16 amino acids. The germline gives CDR1 SGHKS, CDR2 YYEKEE (reference sequence). The CDR3 reads CASSLGFRYSNQPQHF. The entire variable domain, with the rest obtained from reference TRBV5-5 and TRBJ1-5, is as follows: DAGVTQSPTHLIKTRGQQVTLRCSPISGHKSVSWYQQVLGQGPQFIFQYYEKEERGRGNFPDRFSARQFPNYSSELNVNALLLGDSALYLCASSLGFRYSNQPQHFGDGTRLSIL.

This sequence joins TRBV29-1 and TRBJ2-7; TCRdb proposes TRBD1, but this gene call is untestable without DNA. The length of the CDR3 is 12 residues. The V gene's germline CDR1 is SQVTM and CDR2 ANQGSEA. The CDR3 region is CSVEDQGTGQYF.

This chain joins TRBV5-1 and TRBJ2-6. Germline V gives CDR1 SGHRS, CDR2 YFSETQ. The CDR3 has 14 amino acids. This CDR3 reads CASGKDSGANVLTF.

The V and J genes are TRBV10-3 and TRBJ2-5; no DNA is available, so the TRBD1 call from TCRdb remains unchecked. The CDR3 loop spans 14 amino acids. Germline CDR1 is ENHRY and CDR2 is SYGVKD. This CDR3 reads CAISEQGPGETQYF.

The chain has TRBV27 and TRBJ2-7; lacking DNA, the TRBD1 call made by TCRdb goes unchecked. The CDR3 runs to 16 residues. Germline V gives CDR1 MNHEY, CDR2 SMNVEV (reference sequence). The CDR3 is CASSLSSGGGGYEQYF.

This chain connects TRBV5-4 to TRBJ2-3. CDR3 length equals 14 residues. From germline, CDR1 is SGHNT and CDR2 YYREEE (reference sequence). The chain's CDR3 is CASSWGLEQDTQYF.

The V and J genes are TRBV20-1 and TRBJ2-1; lacking DNA, the TRBD2 call made by TCRdb goes unchecked. Per the germline V gene, CDR1 is DFQATT and CDR2 is SNEGSKA (reference sequence). CDR3 length: 16 amino acids. CDR3: CSARDLTSEHYNEQFF.

The chain couples TRBV5-1 to TRBJ1-5; TCRdb's D call of TRBD1 is untestable without DNA. CDR1 is SGHRS, CDR2 YFSETQ, per germline. The CDR3 has 16 amino acids. CDR3 loop: CASSLEGGRSNQPQHF.